This T cell receptor beta chain is drawn from a study of molecular identifiers for immune sequencing clone quantification. Study findings and constraints: Among effectors, clones above 20 RNA copies held over 98% of molecules; among naive cells, under 1%.

Germline V CDR1 and CDR2: LNHNV, YYDKDF (reference sequence). V trimming: 3 bases; J trimming: 7 bases; junction bases outside the gene matches: 15. The CDR3 covers 16 residues. This clonotype was detected ten times or more. Antigen unknown. Preparation methods for the bulk TCR libraries were those previously described, with listed TCR primers. TCRdb independently ran MiXCR on the PCR reads; one entry per CDR3 protein. Of around 480,000 distinct CDR3 sequences in the sample, about 20% are singletons; the top ten hold approximately 0.84%. The sequencing input was naive CD8+ T cells from blood, with Jurkat cell RNA spiked in. Subset: FACS-sorted CD8+CD4-CCR7+CD45RA+ naive T cells. The sequence came from a human donor in good health. Some libraries in this study had Jurkat cell RNA spiked in. The chain employs TRBV15 and TRBJ2-7, with 7 bases identical to TRBD1. The CDR3 protein is CATSSFRQGSRGEQYF. CDR3 bases: TGTGCCACCAGCAGTTTCCGACAGGGATCACGGGGAGAGCAGTACTTC. Combining the CDR3 with reference TRBV15 and TRBJ2-7 gives the whole variable domain DAMVIQNPRYQVTQFGKPVTLSCSQTLNHNVMYWYQQKSSQAPKLLFHYYDKDFNNEADTPDNFQSRRPNTSFCFLDIRSPGLGDTAMYLCATSSFRQGSRGEQYFGPGTRLTVT.